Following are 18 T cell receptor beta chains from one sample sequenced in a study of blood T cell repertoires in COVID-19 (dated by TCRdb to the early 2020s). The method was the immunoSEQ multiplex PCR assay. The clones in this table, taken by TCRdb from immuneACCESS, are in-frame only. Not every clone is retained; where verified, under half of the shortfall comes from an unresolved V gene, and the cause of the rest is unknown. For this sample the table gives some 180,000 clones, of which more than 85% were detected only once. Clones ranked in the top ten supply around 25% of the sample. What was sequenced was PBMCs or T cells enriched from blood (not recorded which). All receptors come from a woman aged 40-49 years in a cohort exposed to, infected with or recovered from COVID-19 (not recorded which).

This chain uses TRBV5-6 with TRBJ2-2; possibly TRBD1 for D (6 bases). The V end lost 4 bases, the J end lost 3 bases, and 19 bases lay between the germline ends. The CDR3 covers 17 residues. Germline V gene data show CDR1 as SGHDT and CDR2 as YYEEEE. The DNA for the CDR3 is TGTGCCAGCAGCCAGAACGTAGGACAGCCGCACACCGGGGAGCTGTTTTTT. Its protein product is CASSQNVGQPHTGELFF.

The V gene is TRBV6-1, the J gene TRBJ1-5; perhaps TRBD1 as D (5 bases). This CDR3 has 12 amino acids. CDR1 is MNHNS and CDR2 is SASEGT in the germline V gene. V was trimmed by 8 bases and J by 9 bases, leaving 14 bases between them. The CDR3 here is CASLEGSGPQHF. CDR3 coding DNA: TGTGCCAGCTTGGAGGGGAGTGGGCCCCAGCATTTT.

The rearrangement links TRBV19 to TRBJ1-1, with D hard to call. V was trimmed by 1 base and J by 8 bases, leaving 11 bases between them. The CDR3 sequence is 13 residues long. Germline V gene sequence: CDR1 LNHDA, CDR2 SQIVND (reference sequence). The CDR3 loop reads CASSIVSGGEAFF. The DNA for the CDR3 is TGTGCCAGTAGTATAGTATCTGGAGGGGAAGCTTTCTTT.

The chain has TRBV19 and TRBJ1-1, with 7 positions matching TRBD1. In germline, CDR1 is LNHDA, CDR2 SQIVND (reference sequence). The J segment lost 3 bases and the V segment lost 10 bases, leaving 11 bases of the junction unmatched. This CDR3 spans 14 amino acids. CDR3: CATSTGLGYTEAFF. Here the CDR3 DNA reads TGTGCCACCTCGACAGGGCTGGGATACACTGAAGCTTTCTTT.

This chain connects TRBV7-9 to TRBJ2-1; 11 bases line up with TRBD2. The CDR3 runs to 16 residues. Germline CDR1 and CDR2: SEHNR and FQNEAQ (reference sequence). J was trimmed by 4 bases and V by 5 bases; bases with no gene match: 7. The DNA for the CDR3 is TGTGCCAGCAGCATGACTAGCGGGGTGTCGTACAATGAGCAGTTCTTC. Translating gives CASSMTSGVSYNEQFF.

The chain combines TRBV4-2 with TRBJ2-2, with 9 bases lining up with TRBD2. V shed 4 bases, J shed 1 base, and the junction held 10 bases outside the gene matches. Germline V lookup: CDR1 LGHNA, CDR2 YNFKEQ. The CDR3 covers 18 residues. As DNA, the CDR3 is TGTGCCAGCAGCCCACGGGGGGTTAGCGGGGGGAACACCGGGGAGCTGTTTTTT. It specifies CASSPRGVSGGNTGELFF.

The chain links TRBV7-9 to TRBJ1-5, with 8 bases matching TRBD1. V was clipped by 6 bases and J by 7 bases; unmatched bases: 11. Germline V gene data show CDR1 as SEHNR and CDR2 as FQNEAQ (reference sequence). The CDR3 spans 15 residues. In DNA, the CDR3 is TGTGCCAGCAGTCAATCCGGGACAGGCAGCCAGCCCCAGCATTTT. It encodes CASSQSGTGSQPQHF. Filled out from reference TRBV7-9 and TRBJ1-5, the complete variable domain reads DTGVSQNPRHKITKRGQNVTFRCDPISEHNRLYWYRQTLGQGPEFLTYFQNEAQLEKSRLLSDRFSAERPKGSFSTLEIQRTEQGDSAMYLCASSQSGTGSQPQHFGDGTRLSIL.

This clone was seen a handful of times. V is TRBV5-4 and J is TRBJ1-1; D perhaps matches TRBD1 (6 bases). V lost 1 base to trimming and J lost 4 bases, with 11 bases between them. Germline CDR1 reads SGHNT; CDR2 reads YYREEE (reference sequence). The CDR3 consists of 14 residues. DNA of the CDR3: TGTGCCAGCAGCTTGCGGGACAACCCCACTGAAGCTTTCTTT. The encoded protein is CASSLRDNPTEAFF.

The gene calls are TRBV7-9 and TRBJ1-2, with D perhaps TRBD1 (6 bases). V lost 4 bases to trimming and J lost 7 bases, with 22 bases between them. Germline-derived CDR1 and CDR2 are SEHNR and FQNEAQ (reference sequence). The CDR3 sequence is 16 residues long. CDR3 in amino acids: CASSSITDRTRGGYTF. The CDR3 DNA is TGTGCCAGCAGCTCAATAACTGACAGGACCAGAGGTGGCTACACCTTC.

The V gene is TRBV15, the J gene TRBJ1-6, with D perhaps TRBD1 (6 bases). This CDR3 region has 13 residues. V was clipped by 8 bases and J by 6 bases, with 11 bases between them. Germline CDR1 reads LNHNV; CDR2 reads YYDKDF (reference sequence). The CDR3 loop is CATSGQSNSPLHF. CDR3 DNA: TGTGCCACCTCCGGACAGAGTAATTCACCCCTCCACTTT.

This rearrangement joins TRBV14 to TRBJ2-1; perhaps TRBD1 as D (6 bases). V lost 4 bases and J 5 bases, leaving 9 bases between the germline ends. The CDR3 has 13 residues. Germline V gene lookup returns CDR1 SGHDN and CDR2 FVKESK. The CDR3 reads CASSRGTHNEQFF. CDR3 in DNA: TGTGCCAGCAGCCGGGGGACACACAATGAGCAGTTCTTC.

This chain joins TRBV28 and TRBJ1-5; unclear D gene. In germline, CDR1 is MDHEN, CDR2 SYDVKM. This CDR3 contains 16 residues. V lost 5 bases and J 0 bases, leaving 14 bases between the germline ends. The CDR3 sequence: CASSQWTDYSNQPQHF. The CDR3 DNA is TGTGCCAGCAGTCAATGGACGGACTATAGCAATCAGCCCCAGCATTTT. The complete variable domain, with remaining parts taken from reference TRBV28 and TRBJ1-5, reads DVKVTQSSRYLVKRTGEKVFLECVQDMDHENMFWYRQDPGLGLRLIYFSYDVKMKEKGDIPEGYSVSREKKERFSLILESASTNQTSMYLCASSQWTDYSNQPQHFGDGTRLSIL.

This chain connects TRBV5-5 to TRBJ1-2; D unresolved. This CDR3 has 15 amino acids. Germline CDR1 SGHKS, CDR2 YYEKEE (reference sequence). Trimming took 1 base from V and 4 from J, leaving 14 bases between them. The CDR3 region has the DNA TGTGCCAGCAGCTTGTCTCCTTCGGCGGGCTATGGCTACACCTTC. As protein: CASSLSPSAGYGYTF.

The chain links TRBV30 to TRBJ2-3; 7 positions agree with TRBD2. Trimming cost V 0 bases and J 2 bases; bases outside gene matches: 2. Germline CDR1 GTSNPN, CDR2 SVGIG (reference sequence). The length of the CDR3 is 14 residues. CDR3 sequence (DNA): TGTGCCTGGAGTGTAAGCGGGGTCACAGATACGCAGTATTTT. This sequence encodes CAWSVSGVTDTQYF. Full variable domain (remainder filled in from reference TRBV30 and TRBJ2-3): SQTIHQWPATLVQPVGSPLSLECTVEGTSNPNLYWYRQAAGRGLQLLFYSVGIGQISSEVPQNLSASRPQDRQFILSSKKLLLSDSGFYLCAWSVSGVTDTQYFGPGTRLTVL.

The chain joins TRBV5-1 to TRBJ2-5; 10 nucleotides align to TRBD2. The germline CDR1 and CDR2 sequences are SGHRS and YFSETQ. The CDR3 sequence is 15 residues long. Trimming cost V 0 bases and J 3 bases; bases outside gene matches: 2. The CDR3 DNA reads TGCGCCAGCAGCTTGGTTCTAGCGGGAGAAGAGACCCAGTACTTC. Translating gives CASSLVLAGEETQYF.

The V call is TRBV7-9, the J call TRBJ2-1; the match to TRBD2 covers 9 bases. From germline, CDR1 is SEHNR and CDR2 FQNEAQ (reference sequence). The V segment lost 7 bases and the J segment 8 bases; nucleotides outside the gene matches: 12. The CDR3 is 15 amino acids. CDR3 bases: TGTGCCAGCACCGAATGGGGCGGGGGGGCGGATGAGCAGTTCTTC. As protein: CASTEWGGGADEQFF.

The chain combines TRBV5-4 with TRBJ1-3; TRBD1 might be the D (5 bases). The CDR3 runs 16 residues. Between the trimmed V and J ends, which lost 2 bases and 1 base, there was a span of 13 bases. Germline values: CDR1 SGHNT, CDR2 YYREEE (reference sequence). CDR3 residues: CASSFITGTSGNTIYF. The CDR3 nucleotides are TGTGCCAGCAGCTTCATAACAGGAACTTCTGGAAACACCATATATTTT.

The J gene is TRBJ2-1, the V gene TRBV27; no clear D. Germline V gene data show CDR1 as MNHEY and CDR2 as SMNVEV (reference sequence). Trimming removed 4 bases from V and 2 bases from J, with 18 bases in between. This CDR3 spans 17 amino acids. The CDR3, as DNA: TGTGCCAGCAGTTCAGCCTGGCGGCCGTTAGCCTACAATGAGCAGTTCTTC. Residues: CASSSAWRPLAYNEQFF.